Listed here are 4 T cell receptor beta chains from one sample, sequenced in a study of blood T cell repertoires in COVID-19. The table came from immunoSEQ multiplex PCR; TCRdb's copy has only in-frame clones and leaves some out. Among about 69,000 clones listed, 70% to 90% were seen once. Sequencing was performed on peripheral blood. The receptors originated from a man aged 25-45 years with acute or convalescent COVID-19.

This sequence joins TRBV3-1 (or the pseudogene TRBV3-2) and TRBJ2-5, with D possibly matching TRBD2 (5 bases). Trimming removed 0 bases at V and 13 bases at J, with 12 bases between. CDR1 and CDR2 from the germline V gene are LGHDT and YNNKEL (reference sequence). The CDR3 is 12 residues long. CDR3 nucleotide sequence: TGTGCCAGCAGCCAAGAAGGTAGAGGGAGGTACTTC. Encoded protein: CASSQEGRGRYF.

This clone has just one count. The rearrangement links TRBV24-1 to TRBJ1-5; a weak D match, TRBD1 (6 bases). V gave up 4 bases and J gave up 4 bases, with 7 bases separating them. Looked up from germline, CDR1 is KGHDR and CDR2 is SFDVKD. The length of the CDR3 is 13 residues. CDR3 protein: CATSEDSNQPQHF. CDR3 DNA sequence: TGTGCCACCAGTGAGGACAGTAATCAGCCCCAGCATTTT.

This clone showed up just once. The rearrangement links TRBV2 to TRBJ2-7; a weak D match, TRBD1 (5 bases). The CDR3 totals 11 residues. V lost 6 bases, J lost 3 bases, and 6 bases lay in between. Per germline, CDR1 SNHLY and CDR2 FYNNEI. The CDR3, as DNA: TGTGCCAGCAGGCAGGGCTACGAGCAGTACGTC. It encodes CASRQGYEQYV.

This chain links TRBV5-1 with TRBJ1-1; TRBD1 matches 8 bases. V trimming: 1 base; J trimming: 1 base; junction bases outside the gene matches: 0. Germline CDR1 is SGHRS and CDR2 is YFSETQ. The CDR3 is 14 amino acids. The CDR3 DNA sequence: TGCGCCAGCAGCTTGACAGGGGGGAACACTGAAGCTTTCTTT. It encodes CASSLTGGNTEAFF. Drawing the rest from reference TRBV5-1 and TRBJ1-1, the complete variable domain is KAGVTQTPRYLIKTRGQQVTLSCSPISGHRSVSWYQQTPGQGLQFLFEYFSETQRNKGNFPGRFSGRQFSNSRSEMNVSTLELGDSALYLCASSLTGGNTEAFFGQGTRLTVV.